Sequencing of this T cell receptor beta chain was carried out in a study of technical replicates of blood from a handful of donors (dated by TCRdb to between 2016 and 2019). Concerning this clone: The clone's antigen remains unknown. No base quality values were provided; no much bigger clone lies one nucleotide off.

The CDR3, cysteine through phenylalanine, is 16 amino acids long. Solely the CDR3 DNA is kept, with 48 bases framed from the first base. CDR1 and CDR2 (SGHNT, YYREEE) derive from the germline V gene (reference sequence). V sheds 0 bases and J sheds 2 bases, leaving 14 bases between their ends. The library was generated by the immunoSEQ multiplex PCR assay. TCRdb took this table from immuneACCESS and kept in-frame rearrangements with V and J called. Such tables lack part of the clones; where checked against another copy, unresolved V genes explain under half of the gap, and the rest is unexplained. Across this sample there are around 70,000 clones, with 93% seen only once. Of the sample, approximately 0.25% is held by the ten largest clones.

The specimen sequenced was T cells isolated from PBMCs. The sequence is built from TRBV5-4 and TRBJ2-5; the D gene is possibly TRBD2, with 5 bases matching. This clonotype originated in a human donor in good health. The encoded CDR3 is CASSLDVGARQETQYF. The nucleotide sequence is given as TGTGCCAGCAGCTTGGACGTGGGAGCAAGACAAGAGACCCAGTACTTC.